The rows below give T cell receptor beta chains drawn from one sample of a study of cytomegalovirus exposure and HLA in healthy donors. TCRdb's table, derived via immunoSEQ multiplex PCR, lists solely in-frame clones and lacks some. The sample has approximately 150,000 clones, roughly 84% seen once. The sequenced sample consisted of PBMCs. The receptors originated from a man aged 25 to 45 in good health and CMV-seronegative. Each CDR3 is given with its conserved first and last residue. Fields, in order: clone size, J gene, D gene, V gene, CDR3 DNA, CDR3 protein. The D gene is left open where the match is weak. Rows give clone size only sometimes, using once, few, many, or a class for an expanded clone.

size: NA; J: TRBJ2-1; D: TRBD2; V: TRBV5-4; DNA: TGTGCCAGCACCCGATCGGGGGGTAGCTACAATGAGCAGTTCTTC; CDR3: CASTRSGGSYNEQFF
size: NA; J: TRBJ1-1; D: TRBD1; V: TRBV10-3; DNA: TGTGCCATCAGTGAGTCAGGGGGCGGAGCTTTCTTT; CDR3: CAISESGGGAFF
size: once; J: TRBJ2-3; D: TRBD2; V: TRBV4-3; DNA: TGCGCCAGCAGCCAAGACTCCGCGGGAGTCGCAGATACGCAGTATTTT; CDR3: CASSQDSAGVADTQYF
size: few; J: TRBJ2-7; D: NA; V: TRBV4-2; DNA: TGTGCCAGCAGCCGAGAAATTAGCGGTACCTACGAGCAGTACTTC; CDR3: CASSREISGTYEQYF
size: few; J: TRBJ2-3; D: TRBD1; V: TRBV30; DNA: TGTGCCTGGAGTGTCGGGGACAGAGTCAAAGATACGCAGTATTTT; CDR3: CAWSVGDRVKDTQYF
size: NA; J: TRBJ2-5; D: NA; V: TRBV7-9; DNA: TGTGCCAGCAGCTCAGTCGATCTAGGAGTGCAAGAGACCCAGTACTTC; CDR3: CASSSVDLGVQETQYF
size: NA; J: TRBJ1-2; D: NA; V: TRBV6-4; DNA: TGTGCCAGCAAGGGACACAAGAAAAATGGCTACACCTTC; CDR3: CASKGHKKNGYTF
size: NA; J: TRBJ1-2; D: TRBD1; V: TRBV27; DNA: TGTGCCAGCAGTCCCTCGGGACAGGGCGTATATGGCTACACCTTC; CDR3: CASSPSGQGVYGYTF
size: NA; J: TRBJ2-2; D: TRBD2; V: TRBV5-6; DNA: TGTGCCAGCAGCTTCCGACTAGCCGCGAACACCGGGGAGCTGTTTTTT; CDR3: CASSFRLAANTGELFF
size: NA; J: TRBJ2-7; D: NA; V: TRBV7-5; DNA: TGTGTCAGAAGTCCCAGGGAACCGGGCCCCCTTCGCTCCTACGAGCAGTACTTC; CDR3: CVRSPREPGPLRSYEQYF
size: NA; J: TRBJ2-7; D: NA; V: TRBV10-1; DNA: TGCGCCAGCTCGACAGGCCCTGCCTACGAGCAGTACTTC; CDR3: CASSTGPAYEQYF
size: NA; J: TRBJ1-1; D: TRBD1; V: TRBV5-4; DNA: TGTGCCAGCAGCTTGGGGGGACAGGGGGAGAACACTGAAGCTTTCTTT; CDR3: CASSLGGQGENTEAFF
size: NA; J: TRBJ1-2; D: NA; V: TRBV7-9; DNA: TGTGCCAGCAGCTTACAGGGTGGCTACACCTTC; CDR3: CASSLQGGYTF
size: NA; J: TRBJ2-3; D: NA; V: TRBV7-3; DNA: TGTGCCAGCAGCCCCGGGGGGACAAATACGCAGTATTTT; CDR3: CASSPGGTNTQYF
size: NA; J: TRBJ2-6; D: NA; V: TRBV4-2; DNA: TGTGCCAGCAGCCAAGATCACTCTGGGGCCAACGTCCTGACTTTC; CDR3: CASSQDHSGANVLTF
size: few; J: TRBJ2-1; D: TRBD2; V: TRBV5-6; DNA: TGTGCCAGCAGCCTAGCGGGAGAAGGTGAGCAGTTCTTC; CDR3: CASSLAGEGEQFF
size: NA; J: TRBJ2-1; D: TRBD2; V: TRBV4-3; DNA: TGCGCCAGCAGCCGCTACCCGGGACTAGCGGGCGCCAATGAGCAGTTCTTC; CDR3: CASSRYPGLAGANEQFF
size: NA; J: TRBJ2-7; D: TRBD1; V: TRBV4-1; DNA: TGCGCCAGCAGCCAAGTAACAGGGGGAACCTACGAGCAGTACTTC; CDR3: CASSQVTGGTYEQYF
size: NA; J: TRBJ1-4; D: NA; V: TRBV4-2; DNA: TGTGCCAGCAGCCAAGAAGTCGGCAGGCCCAATGAAAAACTGTTTTTT; CDR3: CASSQEVGRPNEKLFF
size: NA; J: TRBJ1-1; D: NA; V: TRBV15; DNA: TGTGCCACCAGCAGAGATCAAGGGGATTGGAACACTGAAGCTTTCTTT; CDR3: CATSRDQGDWNTEAFF
size: NA; J: TRBJ1-6; D: TRBD1; V: TRBV10-3; DNA: TGTGCCATCAGCACGACAGGGGAATATAATTCACCCCTCCACTTT; CDR3: CAISTTGEYNSPLHF
size: NA; J: TRBJ2-5; D: TRBD2; V: TRBV9; DNA: TGTGCCAGCAGCGTAGGTGTGACTAGCGGGAGAGGAGAGACCCAGTACTTC; CDR3: CASSVGVTSGRGETQYF
size: NA; J: TRBJ2-2; D: TRBD2; V: TRBV18; DNA: TGTGCCAGCTCAGTTGCTAGCGGCACCGGGGAGCTGTTTTTT; CDR3: CASSVASGTGELFF
size: NA; J: TRBJ1-2; D: TRBD1; V: TRBV19; DNA: TGTGCCAGTAGTACAGAGACAGGGGGCTATGGCTACACCTTC; CDR3: CASSTETGGYGYTF
size: NA; J: TRBJ2-4; D: NA; V: TRBV18; DNA: TGTGCCAGCTCACCACTCCGGGAAGGAGGCATAGCCAAAAACATTCAGTACTTC; CDR3: CASSPLREGGIAKNIQYF
size: NA; J: TRBJ2-1; D: TRBD2; V: TRBV18; DNA: TGTGCCAGCTCATCCCTGCCTAGCGGGGGATACAATGAGCAGTTCTTC; CDR3: CASSSLPSGGYNEQFF
size: NA; J: TRBJ2-1; D: TRBD1; V: TRBV27; DNA: TGTGCCAGCAGTTTCGACAGGGAATACAATGAGCAGTTCTTC; CDR3: CASSFDREYNEQFF
size: NA; J: TRBJ2-7; D: TRBD2; V: TRBV9; DNA: TGTGCCAGCAGCCGAGGGACTAGCGGGAGTGGATACGAGCAGTACTTC; CDR3: CASSRGTSGSGYEQYF
size: once; J: TRBJ1-2; D: TRBD1; V: TRBV7-2; DNA: TGTGCCAGCAGCCCGAGGGGGCAGTGGGGTGGCTACACCTTC; CDR3: CASSPRGQWGGYTF
size: NA; J: TRBJ1-4; D: TRBD1; V: TRBV5-5; DNA: TGTGCCAGCAGCTTGGGGACAGGGGGCAGTGAAAAACTGTTTTTT; CDR3: CASSLGTGGSEKLFF
size: NA; J: TRBJ2-2; D: NA; V: TRBV18; DNA: TGTGCCAGCTCACTACGACAGGATAACACCGGGGAGCTGTTTTTT; CDR3: CASSLRQDNTGELFF
size: NA; J: TRBJ1-2; D: TRBD1; V: TRBV5-4; DNA: TGTGCCAGCAGCTGGGACAGGGGGCCGGGCTACACCTTC; CDR3: CASSWDRGPGYTF
size: NA; J: TRBJ2-2; D: NA; V: TRBV9; DNA: TGTGCCAGCAGCCAACTCCCGGAGGTGGGCGGGGAGCTGTTTTTT; CDR3: CASSQLPEVGGELFF
size: NA; J: TRBJ1-4; D: TRBD1; V: TRBV7-9; DNA: TGTGCCAGCAGCTTAATCGGGACAGGGGGCACTAATGAAAAACTGTTTTTT; CDR3: CASSLIGTGGTNEKLFF
size: few; J: TRBJ1-2; D: NA; V: TRBV28; DNA: TGTGCCACCCACCTGCGGCCTAACTATGGCTACACCTTC; CDR3: CATHLRPNYGYTF
size: few; J: TRBJ1-5; D: NA; V: TRBV4-1; DNA: TGCGCCAGCAGCCAAGGGCAGAACAATCAGCCCCAGCATTTT; CDR3: CASSQGQNNQPQHF
size: NA; J: TRBJ2-3; D: NA; V: TRBV5-6; DNA: TGTGCCAGCAGCTTGGGTAGCGGAACTAGCACAGATACGCAGTATTTT; CDR3: CASSLGSGTSTDTQYF
size: NA; J: TRBJ1-5; D: NA; V: TRBV6-4; DNA: TGTGCCACACCGGGGGGCAATCAGCCCCAGCATTTT; CDR3: CATPGGNQPQHF
size: NA; J: TRBJ2-7; D: TRBD1; V: TRBV7-9; DNA: TGTTCCAGCAGCTTTCCATTTTCAGGGGGCCCCTACGAGCAGTACTTC; CDR3: CSSSFPFSGGPYEQYF
size: once; J: TRBJ2-7; D: NA; V: TRBV19; DNA: TGTGCCAGTAGTTTACGAGCGAGCTCCTACGAGCAGTACTTC; CDR3: CASSLRASSYEQYF
size: NA; J: TRBJ2-3; D: NA; V: TRBV11-2; DNA: TGTGCCAGCAGCCCAGGTTCGCTGAGCACAGATACGCAGTATTTT; CDR3: CASSPGSLSTDTQYF
size: few; J: TRBJ2-1; D: TRBD2; V: TRBV9; DNA: TGTGCCAGCGGACTAGCGGGAAACAATGAGCAGTTCTTC; CDR3: CASGLAGNNEQFF
size: NA; J: TRBJ2-2; D: NA; V: TRBV7-9; DNA: TGTGCCAGCAGCCGCATCACAGGGACCGGGGAGCTGTTTTTT; CDR3: CASSRITGTGELFF
size: NA; J: TRBJ2-6; D: NA; V: TRBV27; DNA: TGTGCCAGCAGTTCCTCCTCTGGGGCCAACGTCCTGACTTTC; CDR3: CASSSSSGANVLTF
size: NA; J: TRBJ2-5; D: TRBD2; V: TRBV6-5; DNA: TGTGCCAGCAGTCGAGGTAGCGGGGTTGTGGAGACCCAGTACTTC; CDR3: CASSRGSGVVETQYF
size: NA; J: TRBJ1-6; D: NA; V: TRBV4-2; DNA: TGTGCCAGCAGCCAAGATCCAGTAAGCTCCTATAATTCACCCCTCCACTTT; CDR3: CASSQDPVSSYNSPLHF
size: NA; J: TRBJ1-1; D: NA; V: TRBV18; DNA: TGTGCCAGCTCACCCGTTTCGGGGAGTGAAGCTTTCTTT; CDR3: CASSPVSGSEAFF
size: NA; J: TRBJ2-7; D: NA; V: TRBV5-4; DNA: TGTGCCAGCAGCACGGGACTGTCCTACGAGCAGTACTTC; CDR3: CASSTGLSYEQYF
size: NA; J: TRBJ2-2; D: NA; V: TRBV28; DNA: TGTGCCAGCAGTTTTATAGCCGGGGAGCTGTTTTTT; CDR3: CASSFIAGELFF